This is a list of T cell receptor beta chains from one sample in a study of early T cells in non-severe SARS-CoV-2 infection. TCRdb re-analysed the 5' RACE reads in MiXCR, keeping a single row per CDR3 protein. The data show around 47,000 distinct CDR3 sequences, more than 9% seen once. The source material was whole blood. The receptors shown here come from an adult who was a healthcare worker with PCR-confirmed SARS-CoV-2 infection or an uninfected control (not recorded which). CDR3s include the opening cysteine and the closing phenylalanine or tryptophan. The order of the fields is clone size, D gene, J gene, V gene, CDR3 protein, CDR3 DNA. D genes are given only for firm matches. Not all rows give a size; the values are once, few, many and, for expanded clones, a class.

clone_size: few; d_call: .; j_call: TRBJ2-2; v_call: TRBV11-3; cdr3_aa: CASSPFGDNTGELFF; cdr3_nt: TGTGCCAGCAGCCCCTTTGGGGACAACACCGGGGAGCTGTTTTTT
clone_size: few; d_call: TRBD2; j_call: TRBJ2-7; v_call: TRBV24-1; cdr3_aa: CATSAGPGGDSYEQYF; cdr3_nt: TGTGCCACGAGTGCAGGGCCGGGAGGTGACTCCTACGAGCAGTACTTC
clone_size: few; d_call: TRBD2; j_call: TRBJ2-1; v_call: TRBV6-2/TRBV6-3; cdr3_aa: CAARDYYNEQFF; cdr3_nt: TGTGCCGCCCGGGACTATTACAATGAGCAGTTCTTC
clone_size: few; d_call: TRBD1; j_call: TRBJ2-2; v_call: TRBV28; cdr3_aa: CAITGAPGELFF; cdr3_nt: TGTGCCATCACAGGGGCGCCCGGGGAGCTGTTTTTT
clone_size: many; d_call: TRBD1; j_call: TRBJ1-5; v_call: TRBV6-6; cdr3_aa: CASSHRWDRRVNQPQHF; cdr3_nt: TGTGCCAGCAGTCACCGATGGGACAGGAGAGTCAATCAGCCCCAGCATTTT
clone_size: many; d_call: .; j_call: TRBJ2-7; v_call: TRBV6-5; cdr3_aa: CASSYKRGSAYEQYF; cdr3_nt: TGTGCCAGCAGTTACAAGAGGGGGTCCGCCTACGAGCAGTACTTC
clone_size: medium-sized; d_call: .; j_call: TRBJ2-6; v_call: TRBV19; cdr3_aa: CASSTLVLPPVTADSGANVLTF; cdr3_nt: TGTGCCAGTAGTACGCTAGTATTACCCCCGGTTACGGCAGACTCTGGGGCCAACGTCCTGACTTTC
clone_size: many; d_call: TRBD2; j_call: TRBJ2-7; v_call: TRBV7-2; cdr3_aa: CASSLAGGSSYEQYF; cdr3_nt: TGTGCCAGCAGCCTAGCGGGGGGTAGCTCCTACGAGCAGTACTTC
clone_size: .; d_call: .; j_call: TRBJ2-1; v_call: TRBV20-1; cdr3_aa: CSAAGPASSYNEQFF; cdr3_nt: TGCAGTGCCGCGGGACCGGCATCAAGTTACAATGAGCAGTTCTTC
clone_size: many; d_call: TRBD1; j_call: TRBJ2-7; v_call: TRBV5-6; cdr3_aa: CASSVLTGGVNYEQYF; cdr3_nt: TGTGCCAGCAGCGTACTCACAGGGGGCGTTAACTACGAGCAGTACTTC
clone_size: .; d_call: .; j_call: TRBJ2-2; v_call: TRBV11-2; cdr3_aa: CASSPPVGELFF; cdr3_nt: TGTGCCAGCAGCCCCCCTGTCGGGGAGCTGTTCTTT
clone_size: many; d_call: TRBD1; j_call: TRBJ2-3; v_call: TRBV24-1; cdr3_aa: CATSDTGGSTTDTQYF; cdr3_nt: TGTGCCACCAGTGATACAGGGGGTTCGACAACCGATACGCAGTATTTT
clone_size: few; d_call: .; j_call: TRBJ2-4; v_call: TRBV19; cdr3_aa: CASNPQGAKNIQYF; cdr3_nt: TGTGCCAGTAATCCACAGGGCGCGAAAAACATTCAGTACTTC
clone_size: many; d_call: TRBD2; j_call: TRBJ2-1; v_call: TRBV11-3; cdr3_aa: CASSSSSGRAGNEQFF; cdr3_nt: TGTGCCAGCAGCTCTTCTAGCGGGAGGGCGGGCAATGAGCAGTTCTTC
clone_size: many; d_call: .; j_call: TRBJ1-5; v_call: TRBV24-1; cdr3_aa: CATSDTGNQPQHF; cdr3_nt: TGTGCCACCAGTGATACGGGCAATCAGCCCCAGCATTTT
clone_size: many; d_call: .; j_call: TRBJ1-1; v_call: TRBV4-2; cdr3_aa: CASSQRAEREAFF; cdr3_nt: TGTGCCAGCAGCCAAAGGGCCGAACGAGAAGCTTTCTTT
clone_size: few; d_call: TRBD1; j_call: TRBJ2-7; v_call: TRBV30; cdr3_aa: CAWSVKTGYEQYF; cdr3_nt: TGTGCCTGGAGTGTAAAGACAGGGTACGAGCAGTACTTC
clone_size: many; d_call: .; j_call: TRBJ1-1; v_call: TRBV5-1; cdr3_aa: CASSLERGVGTEAFF; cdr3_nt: TGCGCCAGCAGCTTGGAACGGGGGGTCGGCACTGAAGCTTTCTTT
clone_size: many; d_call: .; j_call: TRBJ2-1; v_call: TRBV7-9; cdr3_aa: CASSLGVWGEEQFF; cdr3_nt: TGTGCCAGCAGCTTAGGCGTTTGGGGAGAAGAGCAGTTCTTC
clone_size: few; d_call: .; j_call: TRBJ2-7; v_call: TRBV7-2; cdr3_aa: CASSPGRREQYF; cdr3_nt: TGTGCCAGCAGCCCCGGGAGACGCGAGCAGTACTTC
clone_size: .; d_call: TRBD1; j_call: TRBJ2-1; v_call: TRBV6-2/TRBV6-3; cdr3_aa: CASSRLGDRGYNEQFF; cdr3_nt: TGTGCCAGCAGTCGACTGGGGGACAGGGGTTACAATGAGCAGTTCTTC
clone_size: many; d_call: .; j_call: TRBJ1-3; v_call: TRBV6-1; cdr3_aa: CASSEAGGTSGNTIYF; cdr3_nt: TGTGCCAGCAGTGAAGCAGGGGGAACCTCTGGAAACACCATATATTTT
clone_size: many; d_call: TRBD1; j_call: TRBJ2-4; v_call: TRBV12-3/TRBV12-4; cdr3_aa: CASSTGALAKNIQYF; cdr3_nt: TGTGCCAGCAGTACAGGGGCCCTAGCCAAAAACATTCAGTACTTC
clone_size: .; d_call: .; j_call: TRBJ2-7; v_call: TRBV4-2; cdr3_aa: CASSQEVEQYF; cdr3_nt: TGTGCCAGCAGCCAAGAGGTCGAGCAGTACTTC
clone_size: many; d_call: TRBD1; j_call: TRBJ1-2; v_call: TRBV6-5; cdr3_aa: CASSYYRTGGGYGYTF; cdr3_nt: TGTGCCAGCAGTTACTACCGGACAGGGGGAGGCTATGGCTACACCTTC
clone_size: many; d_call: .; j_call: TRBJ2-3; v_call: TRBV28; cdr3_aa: CASSSPSADTQYF; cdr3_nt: TGTGCCAGCAGTTCACCGAGCGCAGATACGCAGTATTTT
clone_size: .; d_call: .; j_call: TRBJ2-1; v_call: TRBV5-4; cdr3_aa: CASSTTRGDEQFF; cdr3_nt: TGTGCCAGCAGCACAACGAGGGGGGATGAGCAGTTCTTC
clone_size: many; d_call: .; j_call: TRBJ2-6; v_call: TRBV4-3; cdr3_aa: CASSQDVRGRGPWGANVLTF; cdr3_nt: TGCGCCAGCAGCCAAGATGTGCGGGGCAGGGGCCCGTGGGGGGCCAACGTCCTGACTTTC
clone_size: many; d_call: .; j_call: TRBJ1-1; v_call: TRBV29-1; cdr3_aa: CSVGRGFKGPEAFF; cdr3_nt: TGCAGCGTTGGGCGAGGATTCAAAGGCCCTGAAGCTTTCTTT
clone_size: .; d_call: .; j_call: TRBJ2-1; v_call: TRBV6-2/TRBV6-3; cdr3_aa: CASCKRRAVEQFF; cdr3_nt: TGTGCCAGCTGTAAGAGGAGGGCCGTTGAGCAGTTCTTC
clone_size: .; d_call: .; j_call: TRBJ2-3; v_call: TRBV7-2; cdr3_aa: CASSLFGGMGTDTQYF; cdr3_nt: TGTGCCAGCAGCTTATTTGGCGGGATGGGCACAGATACGCAGTATTTT
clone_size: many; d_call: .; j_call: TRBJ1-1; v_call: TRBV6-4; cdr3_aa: CASSDYGVGGDTQYTEAFF; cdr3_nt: TGTGCCAGCAGTGACTATGGGGTCGGGGGTGACACCCAGTACACTGAAGCTTTCTTT
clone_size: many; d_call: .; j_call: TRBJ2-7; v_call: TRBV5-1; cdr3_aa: CASSSGGGLTYEQYF; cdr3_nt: TGCGCCAGCAGTTCCGGAGGGGGCTTAACCTACGAGCAGTACTTC
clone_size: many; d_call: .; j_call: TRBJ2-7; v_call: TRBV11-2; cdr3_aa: CASSLGVNEQYF; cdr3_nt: TGTGCCAGCAGCTTAGGGGTGAACGAGCAGTACTTC
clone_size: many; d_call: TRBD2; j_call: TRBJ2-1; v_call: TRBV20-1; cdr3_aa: CSARGGSDNEQFF; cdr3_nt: TGCAGTGCTAGGGGAGGGAGCGACAATGAGCAGTTCTTC
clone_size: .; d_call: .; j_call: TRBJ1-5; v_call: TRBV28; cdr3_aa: CASRGPNQPQHF; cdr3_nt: TGTGCCAGCAGGGGGCCCAATCAGCCCCAGCATTTT
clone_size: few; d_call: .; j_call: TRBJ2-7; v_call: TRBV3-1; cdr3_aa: CASSQDYTPWGEQYF; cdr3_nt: TGTGCCAGCAGCCAAGATTATACACCCTGGGGCGAGCAGTACTTC
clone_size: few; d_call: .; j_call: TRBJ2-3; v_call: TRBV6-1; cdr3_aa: CASSEAAGPDTQYF; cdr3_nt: TGTGCCAGCAGTGAAGCCGCAGGGCCAGATACGCAGTATTTT
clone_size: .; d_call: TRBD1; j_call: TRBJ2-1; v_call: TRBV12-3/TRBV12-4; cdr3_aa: CASSFAGTGSNEQFF; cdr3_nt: TGTGCCAGCAGCTTTGCCGGGACAGGCTCTAATGAGCAGTTCTTC
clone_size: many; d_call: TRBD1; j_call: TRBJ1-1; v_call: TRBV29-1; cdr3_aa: CSAGQGNTEAFF; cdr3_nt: TGCAGCGCCGGACAGGGCAACACTGAAGCTTTCTTT
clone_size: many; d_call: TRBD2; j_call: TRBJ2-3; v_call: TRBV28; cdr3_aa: CASSPLAVQDTQYF; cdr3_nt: TGTGCCAGCAGTCCACTAGCGGTACAGGATACGCAGTATTTT
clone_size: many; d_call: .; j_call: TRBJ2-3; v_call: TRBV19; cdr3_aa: CASSMVGTDTQYF; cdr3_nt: TGTGCCAGTAGTATGGTGGGCACAGATACGCAGTATTTT
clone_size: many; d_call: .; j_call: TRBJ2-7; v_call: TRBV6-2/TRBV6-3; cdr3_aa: CASIKGGSHEQYF; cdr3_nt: TGTGCCAGCATCAAAGGCGGTAGCCACGAGCAGTACTTC
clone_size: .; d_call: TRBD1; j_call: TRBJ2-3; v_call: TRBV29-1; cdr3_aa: CSVDRGRGTDTQYF; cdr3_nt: TGCAGCGTCGACAGGGGGCGCGGAACAGATACGCAGTATTTT
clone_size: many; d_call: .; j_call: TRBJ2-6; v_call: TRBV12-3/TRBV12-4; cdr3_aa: CASSPGPNVLTF; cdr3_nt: TGTGCCAGCAGCCCGGGCCCCAACGTCCTGACTTTC
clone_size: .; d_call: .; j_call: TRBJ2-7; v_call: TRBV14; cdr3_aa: CASSQTNYEQYF; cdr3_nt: TGTGCCAGCAGCCAGACAAACTACGAGCAGTACTTC
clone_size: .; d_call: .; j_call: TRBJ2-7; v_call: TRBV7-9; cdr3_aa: CASSPFGIEQYF; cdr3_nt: TGTGCCAGCAGCCCGTTCGGGATCGAGCAGTACTTC
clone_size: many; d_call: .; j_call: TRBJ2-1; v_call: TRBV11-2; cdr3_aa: CASSDRSGDNEQFF; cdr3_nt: TGTGCCAGCAGCGACCGTAGTGGGGACAATGAGCAGTTCTTC
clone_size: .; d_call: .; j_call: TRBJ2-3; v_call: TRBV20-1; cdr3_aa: CSARAPGDTQYF; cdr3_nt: TGCAGTGCTAGAGCCCCGGGAGATACGCAGTATTTT
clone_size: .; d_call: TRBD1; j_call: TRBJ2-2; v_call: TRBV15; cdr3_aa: CATSAYPGQVNTGELFF; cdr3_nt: TGTGCCACCAGCGCCTATCCGGGACAGGTGAACACCGGGGAGCTGTTTTTT
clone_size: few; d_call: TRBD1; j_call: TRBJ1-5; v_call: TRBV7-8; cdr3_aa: CASSLLRQGGQPQHF; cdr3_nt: TGTGCCAGCAGCTTACTCCGGCAGGGGGGTCAGCCCCAGCATTTT
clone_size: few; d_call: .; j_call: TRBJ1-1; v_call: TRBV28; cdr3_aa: CASSNYRGYYEAFF; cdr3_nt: TGTGCCAGCAGTAACTATCGGGGGTACTATGAAGCTTTCTTT